Below, 18 T cell receptor beta chains from the same sample are listed, as sequenced in a study of blood T cell repertoires in COVID-19. Generated by immunoSEQ multiplex PCR, the TCRdb table keeps only in-frame clones and is missing some. Among fewer than 15,000 clones listed, over 75% were seen once. Sequences were obtained from peripheral blood. These receptor sequences come from a human donor in a cohort sampled during active COVID-19.

J is TRBJ2-2 and V is TRBV7-8, with D uncertain. The CDR3 has 11 residues. In germline, CDR1 is SGHVS, CDR2 FQNEAQ. The DNA for the CDR3 is TGTGCAGCCGGGAACACCGGGGAGCTGTTTTTT. Translation: CAAGNTGELFF.

This clone appeared a single time. V usage is TRBV19 and J usage is TRBJ1-4; no clear D gene. The CDR3 covers 15 residues. The germline V gene has CDR1 LNHDA and CDR2 SQIVND (reference sequence). Trimming cost V 6 bases and J 0 bases, with 11 bases left between them. DNA for the CDR3: TGTGCCAGTAGGACCCCGAGGTCAACTAATGAAAAACTGTTTTTT. This codes for CASRTPRSTNEKLFF.

This chain uses TRBV7-3 with TRBJ2-3, with D maybe TRBD1 (5 bases). Trimming shortened V by 5 bases and J by 2 bases, and 8 bases separated the two germline ends. CDR1 SGHTA and CDR2 FQGTGA come from the germline V gene. This CDR3 spans 13 amino acids. CDR3 protein: CASSLDNTDTQYF. CDR3 nucleotides: TGTGCCAGCAGCCTGGACAACACAGATACGCAGTATTTT.

V and J are TRBV19 and TRBJ2-3; D might be TRBD2 (5 bases). CDR1 is LNHDA, CDR2 SQIVND, per germline (reference sequence). The CDR3 loop spans 14 amino acids. V lost 5 bases and J 0 bases, leaving 9 bases between the germline ends. CDR3 amino acids: CASSPRTSTDTQYF. For the CDR3, the DNA is TGTGCCAGTAGTCCCCGGACTAGCACAGATACGCAGTATTTT.

This clone is medium-sized by share. V usage is TRBV27 and J usage is TRBJ1-2, with 9 nucleotides matching TRBD1. V gave up 5 bases and J gave up 4 bases; unmatched junction bases: 2. The CDR3 has 13 amino acids. CDR1 MNHEY and CDR2 SMNVEV come from the germline V gene (reference sequence). DNA of the CDR3: TGTGCCAGCAGTACGACAGGGGGCTATGGCTACACCTTC. Residues: CASSTTGGYGYTF.

This clone came up a few times. This chain links TRBV20-1 with TRBJ2-1; TRBD2 might be the D (7 bases). This CDR3 contains 15 residues. Trimming cost V 3 bases and J 3 bases, with 15 bases left between them. Germline CDR1 DFQATT, CDR2 SNEGSKA (reference sequence). The CDR3 DNA reads as TGCAGTGCTAGTCCCCGGGGGGCCCGCTACAATGAGCAGTTCTTC. It specifies CSASPRGARYNEQFF.

The chain joins TRBV5-4 to TRBJ1-4; D not certain. With 2 bases removed from V and 0 bases from J, the gap between germline ends came to 5 bases. The CDR3 runs 14 residues. Germline loops: CDR1 SGHNT, CDR2 YYREEE (reference sequence). The CDR3 bases are TGTGCCAGCAGCTTTGGAGCAACTAATGAAAAACTGTTTTTT. Translated, it gives CASSFGATNEKLFF.

This rearrangement joins TRBV4-3 to TRBJ1-1, with 7 bases matching TRBD1. The CDR3 contains 16 residues. The V segment lost 4 bases and the J segment 1 base; nucleotides outside the gene matches: 9. Looked up from germline, CDR1 is LGHNA and CDR2 is YSLEER. The CDR3 DNA sequence: TGCGCCAGCAGCCTCACAGGGGCAGGTTGGAACACTGAAGCTTTCTTT. Translating gives CASSLTGAGWNTEAFF.

The V call is TRBV6-5, the J call TRBJ2-7; 10 positions agree with TRBD1. With V trimmed by 7 bases and J by 2 bases, 5 bases remained unmatched. The V gene's germline CDR1 is MNHEY and CDR2 SVGAGI. This CDR3 has 14 residues. In DNA, the CDR3 is TGTGCCAGCACCATCGACAGGGGGCCCTACGAGCAGTACTTC. The encoded protein is CASTIDRGPYEQYF.

The genes are TRBV7-2 and TRBJ2-7; D might be TRBD2 (6 bases). Germline V gene sequence: CDR1 SGHTA, CDR2 FQGNSA. V lost 1 base and J lost 7, with 11 bases in between. The CDR3 sequence is 13 residues long. The CDR3 sequence: CASSLELGGEQYF. CDR3 coding DNA: TGTGCCAGCAGCTTAGAGTTGGGGGGTGAGCAGTACTTC.

This chain joins TRBV15 and TRBJ2-2; the D is unclear. The CDR3 has 13 amino acids. Germline V gene data show CDR1 as LNHNV and CDR2 as YYDKDF (reference sequence). The V gene lost 6 bases and the J gene lost 3 bases, with 8 bases spanning the gap. As DNA, the CDR3 is TGTGCCACCAGTCGCCAGTACACCGGGGAGCTGTTTTTT. Translated, it gives CATSRQYTGELFF.

This clone occurred once. The chain couples TRBV19 to TRBJ2-5, with TRBD1 identical over 7 bases. The length of the CDR3 is 15 residues. Per the germline V gene, CDR1 is LNHDA and CDR2 is SQIVND (reference sequence). Germline trimming cut 1 base from V and 5 bases from J; bases unmatched to any gene: 7. The CDR3 here is CASSIGGGQWETQYF. CDR3 DNA: TGTGCCAGTAGTATAGGAGGGGGACAGTGGGAGACCCAGTACTTC.

The chain joins TRBV9 to TRBJ2-3, with TRBD2 matching over 8 bases. Germline CDR1 SGDLS, CDR2 YYNGEE. This CDR3 is built from 16 residues. J gave up 2 bases and V 0 bases, and 5 bases lay outside the gene matches. The CDR3, as DNA: TGTGCCAGCAGCGTAGGGAGCGGGGGACCCACAGATACGCAGTATTTT. Translation: CASSVGSGGPTDTQYF.

The chain couples TRBV3-1 (or the pseudogene TRBV3-2) to TRBJ1-1; D might be TRBD1 (5 bases). The CDR3 spans 16 residues. Trimming shortened V by 1 base and J by 0 bases, and 12 bases separated the two germline ends. The V gene's germline CDR1 is LGHDT and CDR2 YNNKEL (reference sequence). DNA for the CDR3: TGTGCCAGCAGCCAAGGCTCGGTACAGGTGAACACTGAAGCTTTCTTT. Translating it yields CASSQGSVQVNTEAFF.

The CDR3 DNA reads as TGTGCCAGCAGTCCCTACGAGAGCTCTGGAAACACCATATATTTT. It is translated as CASSPYESSGNTIYF. The gene calls are TRBV25-1 and TRBJ1-3; D is unresolved. This CDR3 has 15 amino acids. Per germline, CDR1 MGHDK and CDR2 SYGVNS. Trimming pared 5 bases from V and 0 bases from J, leaving 11 bases between.

The chain combines TRBV19 with TRBJ1-6; maybe TRBD1 (5 bases). There are 15 residues in the CDR3. Germline V gene sequence: CDR1 LNHDA, CDR2 SQIVND (reference sequence). Between the trimmed V and J ends, which lost 3 bases and 8 bases, there was a span of 14 bases. In DNA form, the CDR3 reads TGTGCCAGTAGTATTGGAGGGACGAGGGATTCACCCCTCCACTTT. As protein: CASSIGGTRDSPLHF.

V gene TRBV6-5 combines with J gene TRBJ1-1, with D unclear. CDR3 length: 11 residues. Germline CDR1 and CDR2: MNHEY and SVGAGI. The V and J ends lost 5 bases and 5 bases respectively, with 6 bases between them. The CDR3 loop reads CASSQRTEAFF. The CDR3 nucleotides read TGTGCCAGCAGTCAACGGACTGAAGCTTTCTTT.

This chain uses TRBV9 with TRBJ2-4; a possible D gene is TRBD1 (5 bases). This CDR3 spans 12 amino acids. Germline CDR1 reads SGDLS; CDR2 reads YYNGEE. V dropped 3 bases and J dropped 9 bases, with 10 bases sitting between them. CDR3 bases: TGTGCCAGCAGCGCGCAGGGTGGCATTCAGTACTTC. As protein: CASSAQGGIQYF.